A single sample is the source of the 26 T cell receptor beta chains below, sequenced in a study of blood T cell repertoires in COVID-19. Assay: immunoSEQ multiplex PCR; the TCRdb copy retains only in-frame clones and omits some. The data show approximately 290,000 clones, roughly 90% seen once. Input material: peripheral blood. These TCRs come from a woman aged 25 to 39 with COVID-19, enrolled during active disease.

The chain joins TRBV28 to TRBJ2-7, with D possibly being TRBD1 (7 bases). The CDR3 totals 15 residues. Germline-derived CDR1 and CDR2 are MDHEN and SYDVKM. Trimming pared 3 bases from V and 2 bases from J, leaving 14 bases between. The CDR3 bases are TGTGCCAGCAGTTTTCCAGGGGGGATAACCTACGAGCAGTACTTC. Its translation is CASSFPGGITYEQYF.

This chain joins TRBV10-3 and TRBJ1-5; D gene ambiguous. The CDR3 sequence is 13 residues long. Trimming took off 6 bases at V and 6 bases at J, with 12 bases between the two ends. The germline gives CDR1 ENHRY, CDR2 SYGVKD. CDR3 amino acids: CAIRAAAGQPQHF. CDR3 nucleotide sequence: TGTGCCATCAGGGCGGCGGCGGGTCAGCCCCAGCATTTT.

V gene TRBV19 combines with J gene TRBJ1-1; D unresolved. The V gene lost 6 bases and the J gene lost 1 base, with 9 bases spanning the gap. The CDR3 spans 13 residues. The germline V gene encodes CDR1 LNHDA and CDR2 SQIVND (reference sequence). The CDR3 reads CASSLSRNTEAFF. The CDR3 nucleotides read TGTGCCAGTAGCCTGAGTAGGAACACTGAAGCTTTCTTT.

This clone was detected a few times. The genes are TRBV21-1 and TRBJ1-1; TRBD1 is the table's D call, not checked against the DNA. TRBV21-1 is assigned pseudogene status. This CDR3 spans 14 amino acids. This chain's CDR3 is CASSNRAPDTEAFF. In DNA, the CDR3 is TGTGCCAGCAGCAACAGGGCCCCCGACACTGAAGCTTTCTTT.

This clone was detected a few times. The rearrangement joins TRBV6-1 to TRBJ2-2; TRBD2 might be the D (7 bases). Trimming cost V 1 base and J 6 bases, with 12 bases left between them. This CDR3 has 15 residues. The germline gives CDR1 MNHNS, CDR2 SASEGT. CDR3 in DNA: TGTGCCAGCAGTGAAGGGCGGGGGCTGTCCGGGGAGCTGTTTTTT. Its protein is CASSEGRGLSGELFF.

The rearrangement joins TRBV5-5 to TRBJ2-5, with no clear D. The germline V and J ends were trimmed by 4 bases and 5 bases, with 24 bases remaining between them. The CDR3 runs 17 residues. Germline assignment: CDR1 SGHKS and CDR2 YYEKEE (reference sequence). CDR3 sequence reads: CASSPLIAPSPRETQYF. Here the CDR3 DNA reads TGTGCCAGCAGCCCCTTGATAGCCCCAAGCCCCCGGGAGACCCAGTACTTC.

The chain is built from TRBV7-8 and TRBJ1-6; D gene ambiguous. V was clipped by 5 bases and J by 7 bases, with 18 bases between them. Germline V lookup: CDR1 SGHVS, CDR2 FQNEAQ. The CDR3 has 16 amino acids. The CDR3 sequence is CASSLLTSARNSPLHF. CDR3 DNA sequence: TGTGCCAGCAGCCTCCTGACTTCGGCGAGAAATTCACCCCTCCACTTT. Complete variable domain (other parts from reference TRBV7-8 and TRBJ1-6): GAGVSQSPRYKVAKRGQDVALRCDPISGHVSLFWYQQALGQGPEFLTYFQNEAQLDKSGLPSDRFFAERPEGSVSTLKIQRTQQEDSAVYLCASSLLTSARNSPLHFGNGTRLTVT.

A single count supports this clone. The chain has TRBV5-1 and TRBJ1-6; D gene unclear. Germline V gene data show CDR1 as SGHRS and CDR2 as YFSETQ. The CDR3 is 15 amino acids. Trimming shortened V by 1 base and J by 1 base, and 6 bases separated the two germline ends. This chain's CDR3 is CASSLMSSYNSPLHF. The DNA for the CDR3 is TGCGCCAGCAGCTTGATGAGTTCCTATAATTCACCCCTCCACTTT.

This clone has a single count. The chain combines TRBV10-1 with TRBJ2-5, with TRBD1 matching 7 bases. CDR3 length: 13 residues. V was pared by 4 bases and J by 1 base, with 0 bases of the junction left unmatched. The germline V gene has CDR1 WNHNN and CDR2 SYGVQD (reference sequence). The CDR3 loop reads CASSAGGQETQYF. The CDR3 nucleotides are TGCGCCAGCAGTGCAGGGGGCCAAGAGACCCAGTACTTC.

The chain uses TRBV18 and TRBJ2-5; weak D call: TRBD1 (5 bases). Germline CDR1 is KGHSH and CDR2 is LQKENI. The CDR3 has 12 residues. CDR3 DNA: TGTGCGACAGCAAGATCTCCCGAGACCCAGTACTTC. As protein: CATARSPETQYF. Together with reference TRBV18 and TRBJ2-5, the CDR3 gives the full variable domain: NAGVMQNPRHLVRRRGQEARLRCSPMKGHSHVYWYRQLPEEGLKFMVYLQKENIIDESGMPKERFSAEFPKEGPSILRIQQVVRGDSAAYFCATARSPETQYFGPGTRLLVL.

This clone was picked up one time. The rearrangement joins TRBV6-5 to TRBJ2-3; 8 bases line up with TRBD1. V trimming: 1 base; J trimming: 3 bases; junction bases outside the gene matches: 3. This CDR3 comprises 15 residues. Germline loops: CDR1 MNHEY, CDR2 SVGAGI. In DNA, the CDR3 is TGTGCCAGCAGTTACTTCAGGGGGCGAACAGATACGCAGTATTTT. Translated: CASSYFRGRTDTQYF.

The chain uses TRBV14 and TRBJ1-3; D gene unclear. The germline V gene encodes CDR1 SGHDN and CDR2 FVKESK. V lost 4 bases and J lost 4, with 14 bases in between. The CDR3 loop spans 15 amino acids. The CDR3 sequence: CASSRVASWGNTIYF. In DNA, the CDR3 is TGTGCCAGCAGCCGCGTAGCCTCTTGGGGAAACACCATATATTTT.

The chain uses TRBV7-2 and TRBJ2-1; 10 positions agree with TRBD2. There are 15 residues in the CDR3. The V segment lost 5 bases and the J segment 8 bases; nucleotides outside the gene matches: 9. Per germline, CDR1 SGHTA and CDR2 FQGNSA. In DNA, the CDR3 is TGTGCCAGCAGCATAAGCGGGGGGGCCCCACATGAGCAGTTCTTC. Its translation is CASSISGGAPHEQFF.

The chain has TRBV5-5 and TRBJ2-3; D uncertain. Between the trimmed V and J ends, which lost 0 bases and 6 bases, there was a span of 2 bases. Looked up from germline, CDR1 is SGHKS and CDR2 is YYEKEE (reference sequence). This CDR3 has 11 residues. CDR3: CASSLADTQYF. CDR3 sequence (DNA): TGTGCCAGCAGCTTGGCTGATACGCAGTATTTT.

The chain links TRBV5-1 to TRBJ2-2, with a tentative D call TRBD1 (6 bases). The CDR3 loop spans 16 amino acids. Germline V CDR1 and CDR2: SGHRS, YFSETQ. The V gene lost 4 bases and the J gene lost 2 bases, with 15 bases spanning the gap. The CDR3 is CASSNRDMTNTGELFF. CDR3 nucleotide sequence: TGCGCCAGCAGCAATCGGGACATGACTAACACCGGGGAGCTGTTTTTT.

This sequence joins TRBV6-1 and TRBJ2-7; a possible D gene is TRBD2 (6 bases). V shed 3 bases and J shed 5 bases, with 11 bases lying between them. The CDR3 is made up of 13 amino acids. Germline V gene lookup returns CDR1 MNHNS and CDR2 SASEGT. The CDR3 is CASSERRVHEQYF. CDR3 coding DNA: TGTGCCAGCAGTGAGAGGAGGGTCCACGAGCAGTACTTC.

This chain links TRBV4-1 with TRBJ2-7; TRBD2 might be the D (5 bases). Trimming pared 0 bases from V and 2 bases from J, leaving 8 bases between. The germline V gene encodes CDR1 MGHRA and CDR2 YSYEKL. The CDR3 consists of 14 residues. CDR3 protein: CASSQEAVTYEQYF. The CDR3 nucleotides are TGCGCCAGCAGCCAAGAAGCGGTCACCTACGAGCAGTACTTC.

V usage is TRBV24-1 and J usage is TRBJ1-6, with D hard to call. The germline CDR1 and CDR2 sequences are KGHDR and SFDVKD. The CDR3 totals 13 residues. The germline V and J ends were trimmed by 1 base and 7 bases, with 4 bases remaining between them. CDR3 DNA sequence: TGTGCCACCAGTGATTTCGAGAATTCACCCCTCCACTTT. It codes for CATSDFENSPLHF.

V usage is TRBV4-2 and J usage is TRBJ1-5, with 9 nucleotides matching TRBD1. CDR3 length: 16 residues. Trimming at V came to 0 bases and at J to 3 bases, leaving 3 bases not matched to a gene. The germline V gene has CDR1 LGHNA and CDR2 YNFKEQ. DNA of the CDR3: TGTGCCAGCAGCCAAGACTGGACAGGGGTCAATCAGCCCCAGCATTTT. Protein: CASSQDWTGVNQPQHF.

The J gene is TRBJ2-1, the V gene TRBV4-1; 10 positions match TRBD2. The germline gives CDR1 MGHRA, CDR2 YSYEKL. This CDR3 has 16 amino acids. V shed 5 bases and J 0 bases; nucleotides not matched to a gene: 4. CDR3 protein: CASSKIAGGSYNEQFF. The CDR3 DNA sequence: TGCGCCAGCAGCAAAATAGCGGGGGGCTCCTACAATGAGCAGTTCTTC.

CDR3 DNA sequence: TGTGCCAGCAGTGAAGACAGGGGCTCACCCCTCCACTTT. It yields the protein CASSEDRGSPLHF. The V call is TRBV6-1, the J call TRBJ1-6; TRBD1 matches at 7 bases. CDR3 length equals 13 residues. Germline lookup yields CDR1 MNHNS and CDR2 SASEGT. The V gene end was trimmed by 1 base and the J gene end by 10 bases; junction bases not matched to a gene: 1.

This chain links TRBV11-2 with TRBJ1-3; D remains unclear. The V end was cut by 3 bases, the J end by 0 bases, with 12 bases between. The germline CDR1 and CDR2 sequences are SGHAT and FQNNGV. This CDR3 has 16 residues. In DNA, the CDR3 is TGTGCCAGCAGCTTTTTATTCCGGGTCTCTGGAAACACCATATATTTT. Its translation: CASSFLFRVSGNTIYF.

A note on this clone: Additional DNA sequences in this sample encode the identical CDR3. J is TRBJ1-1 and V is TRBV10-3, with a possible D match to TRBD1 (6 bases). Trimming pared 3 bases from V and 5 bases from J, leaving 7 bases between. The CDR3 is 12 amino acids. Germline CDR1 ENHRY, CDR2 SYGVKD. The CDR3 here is CAISDRGTEAFF. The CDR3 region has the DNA TGTGCCATCAGTGACAGGGGTACTGAAGCTTTCTTT.

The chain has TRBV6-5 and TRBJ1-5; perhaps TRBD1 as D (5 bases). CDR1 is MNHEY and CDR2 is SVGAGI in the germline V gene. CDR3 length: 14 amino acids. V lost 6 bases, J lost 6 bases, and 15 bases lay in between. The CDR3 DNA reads TGTGCCAGCAGCCCCACAACCGGGGGTCAGCCCCAGCATTTT. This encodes CASSPTTGGQPQHF.

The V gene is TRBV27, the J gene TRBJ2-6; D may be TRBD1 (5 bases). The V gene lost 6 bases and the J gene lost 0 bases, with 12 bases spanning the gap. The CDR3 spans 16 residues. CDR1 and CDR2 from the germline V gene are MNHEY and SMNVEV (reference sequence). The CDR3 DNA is TGTGCCAGCAGCCCCATAGGGGCCTCTGGGGCCAACGTCCTGACTTTC. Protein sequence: CASSPIGASGANVLTF.

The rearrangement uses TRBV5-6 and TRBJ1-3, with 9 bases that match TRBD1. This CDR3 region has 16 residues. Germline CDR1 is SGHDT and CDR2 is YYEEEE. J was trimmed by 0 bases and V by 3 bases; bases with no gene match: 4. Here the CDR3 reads CASSWTGDISGNTIYF. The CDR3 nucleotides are TGTGCCAGCAGCTGGACAGGGGATATCTCTGGAAACACCATATATTTT.